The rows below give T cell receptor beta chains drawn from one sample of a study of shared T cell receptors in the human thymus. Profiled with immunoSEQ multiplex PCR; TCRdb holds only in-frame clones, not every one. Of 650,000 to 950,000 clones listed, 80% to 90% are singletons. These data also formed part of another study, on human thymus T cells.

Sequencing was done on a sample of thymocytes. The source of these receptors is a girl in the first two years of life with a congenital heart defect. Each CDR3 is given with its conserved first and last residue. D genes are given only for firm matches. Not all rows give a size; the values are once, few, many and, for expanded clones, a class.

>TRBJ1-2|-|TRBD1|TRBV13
TGTGCCAGCAGCTCCCGGGCAGGGGGATGGGACTATGGCTACACCTTC
CASSSRAGGWDYGYTF
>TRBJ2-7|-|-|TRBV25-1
TGTGCCAGCAGTGAACGGCGGCTAGCTGGGATAGACGAGCAGTACTTC
CASSERRLAGIDEQYF
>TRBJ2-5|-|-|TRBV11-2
TGTGCCAGCAGCTTAAACTCTGTAGCGAACCAAGAGACCCAGTACTTC
CASSLNSVANQETQYF
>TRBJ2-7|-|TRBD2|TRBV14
TGTGCCAGCAGCCAAGAATGCGGACTAGCGGGGGCCTACGAGCAGTACTTC
CASSQECGLAGAYEQYF
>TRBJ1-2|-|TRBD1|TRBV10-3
TGTGCCATCAGTGAACACGGGACAGCCTCGTATGGCTACACCTTC
CAISEHGTASYGYTF
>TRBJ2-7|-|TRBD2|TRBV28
TGTGCCAGCAGTCCCCTAGCGGGGGCCTACGAGCAGTACTTC
CASSPLAGAYEQYF
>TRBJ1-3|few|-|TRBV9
TGTGCCAGCAGCGGTAGATTTTCTGGAAACACCATATATTTT
CASSGRFSGNTIYF
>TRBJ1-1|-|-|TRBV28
TGTGCCAGCAGTTTAGAGGGCACTGAAGCTTTCTTT
CASSLEGTEAFF
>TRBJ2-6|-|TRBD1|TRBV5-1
TGCGCCAGCAGCCAAGAAACGACCGGACAGGGAGCTTCTGGGGCCAACGTCCTGACTTTC
CASSQETTGQGASGANVLTF
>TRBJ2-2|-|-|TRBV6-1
TGTGCCAGCAGTGAAGCGTCCCGGACTAGAGGGGACAGGACCGGGGAGCTGTTTTTT
CASSEASRTRGDRTGELFF
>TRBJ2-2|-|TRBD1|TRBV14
TGTGCCAGCAGCCAAAGGACAGGGTCGAACACCGGGGAGCTGTTTTTT
CASSQRTGSNTGELFF
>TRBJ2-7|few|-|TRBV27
TGTGCCAGCCTTCACCCACAGGTCGTCGACCCGGAGTACGAGCAGTACTTC
CASLHPQVVDPEYEQYF
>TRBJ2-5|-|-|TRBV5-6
TGTGCCAGCTCAATAACGGGGAGCGTTATTGAGACCCAGTACTTC
CASSITGSVIETQYF
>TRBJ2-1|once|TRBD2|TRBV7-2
TGTGCCAGCAGCTTAACCGGGGTGCGGGGGGGTGAGCAGTTCTTC
CASSLTGVRGGEQFF
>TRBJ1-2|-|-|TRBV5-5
TGTGCCAGCAGCCCCTCGGCGTGGAGGGGTACATTGGGCTACACCTTC
CASSPSAWRGTLGYTF
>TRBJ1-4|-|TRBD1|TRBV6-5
TGTGCCAGCAGGGGAGCTAACCCAGGGGGAAAACTGTTTTTT
CASRGANPGGKLFF
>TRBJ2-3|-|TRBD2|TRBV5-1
TGCGCCAGCAGCCGGACTAGCGGGGGAAGCTGCGGGTCAGATACGCAGTATTTT
CASSRTSGGSCGSDTQYF
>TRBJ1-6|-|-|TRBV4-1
TGCGCCAGCAGCCAAGATTTAACAGGGCGGAATTCACCCCTCCACTTT
CASSQDLTGRNSPLHF
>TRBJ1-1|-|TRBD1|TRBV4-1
TGCGCCAGCAGCCCTCGTCCGGGACAGGGGCGAGGGACCGAAGCTTTCTTT
CASSPRPGQGRGTEAFF
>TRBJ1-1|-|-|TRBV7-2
TGTGCCAGCAGCTCGACTGGTGGGGAGATGGAAGCTTTCTTT
CASSSTGGEMEAFF
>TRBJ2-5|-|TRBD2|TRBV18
TGTGCCAGCTCACTGAGAAATAAGGGACTAGCGGAAGAGACCCAGTACTTC
CASSLRNKGLAEETQYF
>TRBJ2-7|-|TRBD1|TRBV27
TGTGCCAGCAGAACCGGGACAGGCGACTACGAGCAGTACTTC
CASRTGTGDYEQYF
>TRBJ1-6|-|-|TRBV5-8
TGTGCCAGCAGCTCAATTTACAGGGCTGGTAATTCACCCCTCCACTTT
CASSSIYRAGNSPLHF
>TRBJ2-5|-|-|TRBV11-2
TGTGCCAGCAGCTTAGGATTCAGGTACCAAGAGACCCAGTACTTC
CASSLGFRYQETQYF
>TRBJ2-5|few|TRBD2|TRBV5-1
TGCGCCAGCAGCTCACCTAGCGGGGGGCAAGAGACCCAGTACTTC
CASSSPSGGQETQYF
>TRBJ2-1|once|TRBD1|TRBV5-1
TGCGCCAGCAGGTCCCTCCCGGGGGGCCTTGGGGACAGGGGTTATAATGAGCAGTTCTTC
CASRSLPGGLGDRGYNEQFF
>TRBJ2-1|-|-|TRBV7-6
TGTGCCAGCAGCCCGAGCCTTTTCCCCAATGAGCAGTTCTTC
CASSPSLFPNEQFF